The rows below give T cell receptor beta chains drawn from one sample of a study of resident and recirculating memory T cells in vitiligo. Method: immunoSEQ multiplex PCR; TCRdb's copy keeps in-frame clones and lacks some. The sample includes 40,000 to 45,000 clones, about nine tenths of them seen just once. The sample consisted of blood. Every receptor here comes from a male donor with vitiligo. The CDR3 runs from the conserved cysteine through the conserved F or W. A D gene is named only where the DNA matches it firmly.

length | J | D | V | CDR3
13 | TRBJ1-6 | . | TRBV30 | CAWRQSYNSPLHF
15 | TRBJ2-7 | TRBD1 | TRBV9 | CASSSGQARTYEQYF
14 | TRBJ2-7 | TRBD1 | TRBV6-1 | CASSEGDSSYEQYF
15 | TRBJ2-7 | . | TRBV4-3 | CASSAGQGGFYEQYF
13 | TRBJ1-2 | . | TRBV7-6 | CASSSGVDYGYTF
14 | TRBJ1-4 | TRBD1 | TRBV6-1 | CASLSWTGNEKLFF
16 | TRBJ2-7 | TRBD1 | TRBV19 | CASSIRGTGSSYEQYF
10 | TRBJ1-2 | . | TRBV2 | CASRSYGYTF
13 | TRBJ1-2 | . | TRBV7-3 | CASSLSQGNGYTF
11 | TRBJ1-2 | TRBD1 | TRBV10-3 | CAIGTGIGYTF
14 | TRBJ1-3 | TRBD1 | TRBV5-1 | CASSKGTGFDTIYF
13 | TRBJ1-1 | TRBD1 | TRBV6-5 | CASIPQGGAEAFF
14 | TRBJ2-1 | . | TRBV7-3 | CASSPGLQTDIQFF
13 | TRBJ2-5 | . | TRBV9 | CASSGGLQETQYF
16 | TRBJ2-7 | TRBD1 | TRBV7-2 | CASSPVDYPPGQGFRF
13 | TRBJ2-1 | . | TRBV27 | CASSLLGTPRQFF
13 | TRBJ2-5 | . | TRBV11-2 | CASSFSTKETQYF
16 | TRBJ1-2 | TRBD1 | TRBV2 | CASSILGTGPNYGYTF
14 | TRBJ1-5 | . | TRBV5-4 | CASSLAGVNQPQHF
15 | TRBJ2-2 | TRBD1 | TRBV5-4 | CASSLPGGLAGELFF
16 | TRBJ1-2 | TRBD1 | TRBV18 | CASSPNEGGVYYGYTF
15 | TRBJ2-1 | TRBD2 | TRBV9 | CASSGGLAAYNEQFF
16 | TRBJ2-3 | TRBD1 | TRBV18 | CASSRRGTGVTDTQYF
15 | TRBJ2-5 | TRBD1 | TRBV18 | CASSPLGQGGETQYF
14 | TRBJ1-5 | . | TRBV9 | CASSPRPEVEPQHF
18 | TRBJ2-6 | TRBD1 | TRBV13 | CASSLFPQGRPGANVLTF
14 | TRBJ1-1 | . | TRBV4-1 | CASSQLSLGTEAFF
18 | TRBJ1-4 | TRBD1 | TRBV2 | CASSETSIQGQGREKLFF
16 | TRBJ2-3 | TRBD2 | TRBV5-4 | CASSQEDGGGADTQYF
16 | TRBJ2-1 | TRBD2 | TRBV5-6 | CASSSSGGAIYNEQFF
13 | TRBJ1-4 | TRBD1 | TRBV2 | CASTPDRGGKLFF
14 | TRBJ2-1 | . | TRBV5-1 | CASCLEAGDNEQFF
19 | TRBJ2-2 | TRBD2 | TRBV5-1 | CASSPGLAGRPANTGELFF
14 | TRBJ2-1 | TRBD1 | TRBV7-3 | CASSFRDSAAEQFF
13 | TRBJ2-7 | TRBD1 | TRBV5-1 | CASSLGTDYEQYF
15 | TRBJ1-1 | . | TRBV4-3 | CASSQGPGYSTEAFF
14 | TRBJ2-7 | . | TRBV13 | CASSPNYNSYEQYF
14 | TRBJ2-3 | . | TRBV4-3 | CASSQELTTDTQYF
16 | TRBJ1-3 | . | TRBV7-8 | CASSLAHPSSGNTIYF
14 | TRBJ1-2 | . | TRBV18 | CASSVDQTTYGYTF
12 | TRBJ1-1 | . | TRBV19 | CASSIGVSEAFF
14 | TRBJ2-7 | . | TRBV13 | CASSLEGQPYEQYF
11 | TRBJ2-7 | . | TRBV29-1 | CSAVTAYEQYF
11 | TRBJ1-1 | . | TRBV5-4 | CASGPGTEAFF
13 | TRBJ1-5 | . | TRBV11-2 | CASSLTRNQPQHF
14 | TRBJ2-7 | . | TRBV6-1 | CASSEIDGTYEQYF
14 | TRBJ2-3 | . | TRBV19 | CASSLGTWADTQYF
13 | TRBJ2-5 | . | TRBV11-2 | CASSFVNQETQYF
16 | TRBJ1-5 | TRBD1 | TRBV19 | CASISGTGGTNQPQHF
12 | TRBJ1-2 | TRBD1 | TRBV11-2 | CASSPGGGGYTF
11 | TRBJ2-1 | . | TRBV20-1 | CSARGGSLVFF
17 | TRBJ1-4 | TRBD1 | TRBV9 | CASSVLAGRTGVEKLFF
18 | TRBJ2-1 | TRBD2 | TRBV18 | CASSPLAGGSPSYNEQFF